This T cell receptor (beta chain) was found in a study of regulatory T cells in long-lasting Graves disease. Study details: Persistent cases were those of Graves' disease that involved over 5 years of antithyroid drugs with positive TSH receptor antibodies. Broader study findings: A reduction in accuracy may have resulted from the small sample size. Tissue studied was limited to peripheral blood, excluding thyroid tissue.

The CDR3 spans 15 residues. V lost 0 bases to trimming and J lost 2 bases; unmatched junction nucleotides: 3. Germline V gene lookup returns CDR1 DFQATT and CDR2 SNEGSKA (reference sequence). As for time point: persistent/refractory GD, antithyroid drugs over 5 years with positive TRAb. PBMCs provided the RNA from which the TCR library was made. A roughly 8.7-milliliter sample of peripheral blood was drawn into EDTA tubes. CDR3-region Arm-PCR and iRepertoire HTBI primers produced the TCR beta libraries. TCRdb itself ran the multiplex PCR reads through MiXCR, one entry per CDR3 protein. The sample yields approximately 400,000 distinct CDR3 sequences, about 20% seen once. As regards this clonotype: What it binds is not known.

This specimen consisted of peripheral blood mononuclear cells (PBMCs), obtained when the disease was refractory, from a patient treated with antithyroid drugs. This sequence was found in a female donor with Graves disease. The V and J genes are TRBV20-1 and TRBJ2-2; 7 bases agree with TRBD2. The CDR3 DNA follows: TGCAGTGCTAGAGAGGTAGCGGGTAACACCGGGGAGCTGTTTTTT. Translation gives CSAREVAGNTGELFF.